A selection of T cell receptor beta chains follows, all from one sample in a study of human T cells and chemical hapten exposure. TCRdb re-analysed the RACE reads in MiXCR, keeping a single row per CDR3 protein. The sample contains around 350,000 distinct CDR3 sequences, approximately 5% of which appear only once. The sequencing here drew on whole blood, taken in connection with sensitization to the hapten diphenylcyclopropenone (DPC). All receptors come from a woman aged 18-35 years with alopecia areata. Some clones in this sample may be carry-over from other donors' samples. The CDR3 runs from the conserved cysteine through the conserved F or W. Fields, in order: J gene, clone size, V gene, D gene, CDR3 DNA, CDR3 protein. D genes are given only for firm matches. Clone size is given for some rows only: seen once, a few or many times, or a class if the clone is expanded.

>TRBJ1-6|few|TRBV7-2|TRBD1
TGTGCCAGCAGCTTAACTGTCGGACAGGGAGGCCGTTCACCCCTCCACTTT
CASSLTVGQGGRSPLHF
>TRBJ2-5|.|TRBV5-1|TRBD1
TGCGCCAGCACCTTAGGGGACAGCGACAAGAGAACCCAGTACTTC
CASTLGDSDKRTQYF
>TRBJ2-1|.|TRBV14|.
TGTGCCAGCAGGCAGCTAGAACTTTCCTACAATGAGCAGTTCTTC
CASRQLELSYNEQFF
>TRBJ1-6|many|TRBV4-2|.
TGTGCCAGCAGCCAAAGTTTATTGTTAGTGGGGGCGGACGGTTCACCCCTCCACTTT
CASSQSLLLVGADGSPLHF
>TRBJ1-1|many|TRBV12-3/TRBV12-4|TRBD1
TGTGCCAGCAGTTTAAGGGACAGGGTCGACACTGAAGCTTTCTTT
CASSLRDRVDTEAFF
>TRBJ2-7|many|TRBV19|.
TGTGCCAGTAAGGGGACCGAGGCCTACGAGCAGTACTTC
CASKGTEAYEQYF
>TRBJ2-1|few|TRBV5-6|TRBD1
TGTGCCAGCACCCCTTTATCTGTACAGGGGAAGCTCAATGAGCAGTTCTTC
CASTPLSVQGKLNEQFF
>TRBJ1-5|few|TRBV2|.
TGTGCCAGCAGGCCAAAGGGCCAGCCCCAGCATTTT
CASRPKGQPQHF
>TRBJ2-7|few|TRBV18|.
TGTGCCAGCTCACGAAGCTTAAAGAGGGGGGGAAGCGACGAGCAGTACTTC
CASSRSLKRGGSDEQYF
>TRBJ2-1|many|TRBV5-1|TRBD1
TGCGCCAGCTCCACCCAGGGACAGGGGATCAATGAGCAGTTCTTC
CASSTQGQGINEQFF
>TRBJ1-3|many|TRBV7-2|.
TGTGCCAGCAGCTTATGGGACCCAGCTTCTGGAAACACCATATATTTT
CASSLWDPASGNTIYF
>TRBJ2-1|.|TRBV7-2|.
TGTGCCAGCAGCTTAGCTGATAACAATGAGCAGTTCTTC
CASSLADNNEQFF
>TRBJ1-4|.|TRBV4-3|.
TGCGCCAGCAGCCAAGACGACAGCCTTAATGAAAAACTGTTTTTT
CASSQDDSLNEKLFF
>TRBJ2-1|many|TRBV7-2|TRBD2
TGTGCCAGCACCCGGGAGACAGCGGGGGGTTACAATGAGCAGTTCTTC
CASTRETAGGYNEQFF
>TRBJ2-3|few|TRBV29-1|.
TGCGCAGCGATAGTCTTTGGTGAGGCGGGGGCCACGGATACGCAGTATTTT
CAAIVFGEAGATDTQYF
>TRBJ2-3|.|TRBV5-1|TRBD2
TGCGCCAGCAGCTTCTTCTCTAGCGGGGCAGATACGCAGTATTTT
CASSFFSSGADTQYF
>TRBJ2-3|few|TRBV20-1|TRBD2
TGCAGTGCTAGACGGCTAGCGGGGGTCCCAGATACGCAGTATTTT
CSARRLAGVPDTQYF
>TRBJ1-4|many|TRBV20-1|.
TGCAGTGCCCCGATTTGGGGGCTTTCTAATGAAAAACTGTTTTTT
CSAPIWGLSNEKLFF
>TRBJ2-3|.|TRBV5-1|.
TGCGCCAGCAGACCCCCTGGGGGTCGGGGAAGTTTAGATACGCAGTATTTT
CASRPPGGRGSLDTQYF
>TRBJ2-1|few|TRBV7-9|TRBD2
TGTGCCAGCAGCTTACCGGCGGGGGGGTTAAGCTCCTACAATGAGCAGTTCTTC
CASSLPAGGLSSYNEQFF
>TRBJ1-1|.|TRBV5-1|.
TGCGCCAGCAGCGAGGGTTCAGGCGGATTGAACACTGAAGCTTTCTTT
CASSEGSGGLNTEAFF
>TRBJ2-5|many|TRBV6-5|.
TGTGCCAGCAGCCGGGATTCGAAAGAGACCCAGTACTTC
CASSRDSKETQYF
>TRBJ2-1|few|TRBV6-2/TRBV6-3|.
TGTGCCAGCAGTTACTCCGGCGGGGAAGGTGAGCAGTTCTTC
CASSYSGGEGEQFF
>TRBJ2-1|few|TRBV12-3/TRBV12-4|.
TGTGCCAGCAGTTTGGAAGTTTCCGGCGAGCAGTTCTTC
CASSLEVSGEQFF
>TRBJ2-1|many|TRBV5-1|.
TGCGCCAGCAGCTTGGCCGGGTTAGTGGATGAGCAGTTCTTC
CASSLAGLVDEQFF
>TRBJ2-7|few|TRBV2|.
TGTGCCAGCGAGCCCAGCTCCTACGAGCAGTACTTC
CASEPSSYEQYF
>TRBJ1-1|.|TRBV15|.
TGTGCCACCAGCAGGAGTACAGGGAACACTGAAGCTTTCTTT
CATSRSTGNTEAFF
>TRBJ2-3|many|TRBV29-1|.
TGCAGCTTAGCCCCGGGACAGTATTTT
CSLAPGQYF
>TRBJ1-3|few|TRBV10-3|TRBD1
TGTGCCATCACTGGGGGACAGAGCTCTGGAAACACCATATATTTT
CAITGGQSSGNTIYF
>TRBJ2-1|many|TRBV10-3|TRBD1
TGTGCCATCAGATCGACAGGGTACAATGAGCAGTTCTTC
CAIRSTGYNEQFF
>TRBJ2-3|many|TRBV10-3|.
TGTGCCATCAGTCCCGACCCGAACACAGATACGCAGTATTTT
CAISPDPNTDTQYF
>TRBJ1-5|many|TRBV5-1|.
TGCGCCAGCAGCTGGTCTGGCGGGAGCAATCAGCCCCAGCATTTT
CASSWSGGSNQPQHF
>TRBJ2-4|few|TRBV19|.
TGTGCCAGTTCCGCCACCCGGGGCTCCCCAGGGTACTTC
CASSATRGSPGYF
>TRBJ2-3|many|TRBV5-6|.
TGTGCCAGCAGCTTGTACCCAGATACGCAGTATTTT
CASSLYPDTQYF
>TRBJ1-5|many|TRBV6-5|.
TGTGCCAGCAGCCGGGACTTCTCGGGCAATCAGCCCCAGCATTTT
CASSRDFSGNQPQHF
>TRBJ2-2|.|TRBV12-5|.
TGTGCTAGTGGGTTGGAAGCGGGCGGGGAGCTGTTTTTT
CASGLEAGGELFF
>TRBJ1-1|many|TRBV29-1|.
TGCAGCGTTGAAGCGGACACCCCGAACACTGAAGCTTTCTTT
CSVEADTPNTEAFF
>TRBJ1-2|.|TRBV6-1|.
TGTGCCAGCAGGGGACCTCTTTTGATCTACACCTTC
CASRGPLLIYTF
>TRBJ1-2|.|TRBV7-2|.
TGTGCCAGCAGCTTAGTATTGGGGGACATCTATGGCTACACCTTC
CASSLVLGDIYGYTF
>TRBJ2-3|many|TRBV5-1|TRBD2
TGCGCCAGCAGCCCAGGACTAGCGGGGTACGATACGCAGTATTTT
CASSPGLAGYDTQYF
>TRBJ1-3|few|TRBV7-9|.
TGTGCCAGCAGTCTCGTCGAAAACACCATATATTTT
CASSLVENTIYF
>TRBJ2-2|many|TRBV7-3|.
TGTGCCAGCAGCTTAATGGGCGGGAAGAACACCGGGGAGCTGTTTTTT
CASSLMGGKNTGELFF
>TRBJ1-2|many|TRBV7-2|TRBD1
TGTGCCAGCACCCTCTGGGGGACAGATGGCTACACCTTC
CASTLWGTDGYTF
>TRBJ2-3|.|TRBV6-2/TRBV6-3|TRBD1
TGTGCCACGACCCCGGGACAGCAACATACAGATACGCAGTATTTT
CATTPGQQHTDTQYF
>TRBJ2-4|.|TRBV6-1|.
TGTGCCAGCAGTGATGGGCCTCACCGGAACATTCAGTACTTC
CASSDGPHRNIQYF
>TRBJ2-3|few|TRBV29-1|TRBD2
TGCAGCATCGAGGGGCTAGCGGGGGCATATACGCAGTATTTT
CSIEGLAGAYTQYF
>TRBJ1-1|many|TRBV6-5|.
TGTGCCAGCAGGGTAATCGTGGGAGGCACTGAAGCTTTCTTT
CASRVIVGGTEAFF